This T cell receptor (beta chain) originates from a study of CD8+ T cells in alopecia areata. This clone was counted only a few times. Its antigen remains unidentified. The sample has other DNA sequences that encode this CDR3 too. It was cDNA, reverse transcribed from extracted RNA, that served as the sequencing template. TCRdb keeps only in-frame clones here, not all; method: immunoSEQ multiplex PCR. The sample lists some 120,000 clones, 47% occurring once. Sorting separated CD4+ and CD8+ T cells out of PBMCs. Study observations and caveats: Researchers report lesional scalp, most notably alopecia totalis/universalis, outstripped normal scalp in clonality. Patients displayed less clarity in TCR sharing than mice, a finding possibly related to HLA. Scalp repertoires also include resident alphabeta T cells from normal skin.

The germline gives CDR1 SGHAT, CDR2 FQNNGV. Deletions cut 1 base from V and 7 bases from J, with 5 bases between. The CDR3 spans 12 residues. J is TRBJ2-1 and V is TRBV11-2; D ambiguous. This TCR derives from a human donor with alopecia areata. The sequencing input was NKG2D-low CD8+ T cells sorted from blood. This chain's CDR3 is CASSLVVNEQFF. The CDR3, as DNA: TGTGCCAGCAGCTTAGTAGTAAATGAGCAGTTCTTC.